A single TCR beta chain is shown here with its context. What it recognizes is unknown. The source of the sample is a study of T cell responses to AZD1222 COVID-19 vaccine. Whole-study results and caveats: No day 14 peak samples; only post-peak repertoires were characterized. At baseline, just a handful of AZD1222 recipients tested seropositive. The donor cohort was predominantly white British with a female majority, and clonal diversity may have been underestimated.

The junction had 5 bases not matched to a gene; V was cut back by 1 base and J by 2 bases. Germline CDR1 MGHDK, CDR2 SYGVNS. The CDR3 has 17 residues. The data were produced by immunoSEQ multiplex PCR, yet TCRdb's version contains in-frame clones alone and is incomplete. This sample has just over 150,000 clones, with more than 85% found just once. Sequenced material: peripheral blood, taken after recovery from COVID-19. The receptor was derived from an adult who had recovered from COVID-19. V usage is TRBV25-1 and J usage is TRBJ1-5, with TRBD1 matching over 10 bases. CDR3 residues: CASSEWDRGGGNQPQHF. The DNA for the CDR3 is TGTGCCAGCAGTGAATGGGACAGGGGTGGGGGCAATCAGCCCCAGCATTTT.